The 22 T cell receptor beta chains given below trace back to one sample, sequenced in a study of shared clonotypes between healthy human individuals. TCRdb's copy holds only in-frame clones and misses some; the assay was immunoSEQ multiplex PCR. The table has millions of clones, roughly 95% seen once. The sequenced sample was naive CD4+ T cells sorted from blood. As for subset: CD45RA+ positively selected. The receptors stem from a man aged 18 to 29 in good health.

This clone has only one observation. The same CDR3 also results from other DNA sequences found in this sample. The rearrangement links TRBV15 to TRBJ1-5; D not certain. V lost 1 base and J lost 1, with 5 bases in between. The CDR3 totals 14 residues. Germline CDR1 LNHNV, CDR2 YYDKDF (reference sequence). The CDR3: CATSRGQSNQPQHF. The CDR3 DNA follows: TGTGCCACCAGCAGAGGTCAAAGCAATCAGCCCCAGCATTTT.

This chain connects TRBV7-9 to TRBJ2-7, with 7 nucleotides matching TRBD2. This CDR3 region has 15 residues. CDR1 and CDR2 from the germline V gene are SEHNR and FQNEAQ (reference sequence). The junction had 5 bases not matched to a gene; V was cut back by 2 bases and J by 1 base. CDR3 region: CASSLRGEHSYEQYF. CDR3 nucleotides: TGTGCCAGCAGCTTACGGGGGGAACATTCCTACGAGCAGTACTTC.

The genes are TRBV18 and TRBJ1-3; D uncertain. V was shortened by 2 bases and J by 7 bases, with 6 bases between the two germline ends. The germline CDR1 and CDR2 sequences are KGHSH and LQKENI. The CDR3 totals 12 residues. The CDR3 coding sequence is TGTGCCAGCTCACCAGAGTACAACACCATATATTTT. Its translation is CASSPEYNTIYF.

The chain links TRBV7-8 to TRBJ1-4, with D possibly being TRBD1 (5 bases). The CDR3 is 15 amino acids. Between the trimmed V and J ends, which lost 5 bases and 8 bases, there was a span of 18 bases. The germline V gene has CDR1 SGHVS and CDR2 FQNEAQ. In DNA form, the CDR3 reads TGTGCCAGCAGCAAAAATGCGGGGGTGACGGAAAAACTGTTTTTT. This encodes CASSKNAGVTEKLFF.

The chain combines TRBV7-8 with TRBJ1-3; perhaps TRBD1 as D (5 bases). CDR3 length: 15 amino acids. Trimming took 1 base from V and 0 from J, leaving 7 bases between them. The germline V gene encodes CDR1 SGHVS and CDR2 FQNEAQ. For the CDR3, the DNA is TGTGCCAGCAGCTTAGACGGACACTCTGGAAACACCATATATTTT. This sequence encodes CASSLDGHSGNTIYF.

The V call is TRBV6-1, the J call TRBJ2-3; 7 nucleotides agree with TRBD1. The V gene end was trimmed by 1 base and the J gene end by 4 bases; junction bases not matched to a gene: 8. CDR1 MNHNS and CDR2 SASEGT come from the germline V gene. The CDR3 runs 16 residues. The CDR3 sequence is CASSEEGRGRSDTQYF. The DNA for the CDR3 is TGTGCCAGCAGTGAAGAGGGAAGGGGGCGATCAGATACGCAGTATTTT.

The gene calls are TRBV5-1 and TRBJ1-6, with a possible D match to TRBD1 (5 bases). Germline-derived CDR1 and CDR2 are SGHRS and YFSETQ. The length of the CDR3 is 15 residues. The V end lost 0 bases, the J end lost 10 bases, and 14 bases lay between the germline ends. For the CDR3, the DNA is TGCGCCAGCAGCTTGGTCCGGGGCTCGAACTCACCCCTCCACTTT. This sequence encodes CASSLVRGSNSPLHF.

As for this clone: With a much larger clone just one base away, this may be a read error. The chain employs TRBV20-1 and TRBJ2-5, with D possibly being TRBD1 (5 bases). Germline V gives CDR1 DFQATT, CDR2 SNEGSKA (reference sequence). There are 10 residues in the CDR3. CDR3: CSATEEIQYF. CDR3 coding DNA: TGCAGTGCGACAGAAGAGATCCAGTACTTC.

The chain carries TRBV5-6 and TRBJ1-1, with D tentatively TRBD1 (5 bases). The V end lost 4 bases, the J end lost 1 base, and 8 bases lay between the germline ends. This CDR3 has 13 residues. Germline CDR1 is SGHDT and CDR2 is YYEEEE. CDR3 sequence: CASSPQGNTEAFF. The CDR3 DNA sequence: TGTGCCAGCAGCCCGCAGGGGAACACTGAAGCTTTCTTT.

The chain uses TRBV7-9 and TRBJ2-5; 13 bases are a match to TRBD2. Germline values: CDR1 SEHNR, CDR2 FQNEAQ (reference sequence). With 5 bases clipped from V and 1 base from J, the junction kept 4 bases outside the gene matches. The CDR3 extends over 16 amino acids. CDR3 bases: TGTGCCAGCAGCACTAGCGGGGGGGGAATCCAAGAGACCCAGTACTTC. It specifies CASSTSGGGIQETQYF. The full variable domain, rest sourced from reference TRBV7-9 and TRBJ2-5, is DTGVSQNPRHKITKRGQNVTFRCDPISEHNRLYWYRQTLGQGPEFLTYFQNEAQLEKSRLLSDRFSAERPKGSFSTLEIQRTEQGDSAMYLCASSTSGGGIQETQYFGPGTRLLVL.

A remark on this clone: A junction end diverges from the germline sequence, so it may reflect a read error. The CDR3 DNA reads TGCGCCAGCAGCTCGTTTCTTATAAAGCGGAGCGGGGCAGACACGCAGTATTTT. The encoded protein is CASSSFLIKRSGADTQYF. The genes are TRBV5-1 and TRBJ2-3; 7 bases line up with TRBD2. The germline V gene has CDR1 SGHRS and CDR2 YFSETQ. The CDR3 extends over 18 amino acids.

The chain carries TRBV30 and TRBJ1-4; 9 positions agree with TRBD1. V was pared by 8 bases and J by 8 bases, with 9 bases of the junction left unmatched. Germline CDR1 is GTSNPN and CDR2 is SVGIG (reference sequence). This CDR3 region has 13 residues. CDR3 loop: CATSQGAKEKLFF. CDR3 coding DNA: TGTGCCACTTCACAGGGGGCGAAAGAAAAACTGTTTTTT.

The V call is TRBV19, the J call TRBJ1-6; 9 bases are a match to TRBD1. The CDR3 has 14 residues. The germline CDR1 and CDR2 sequences are LNHDA and SQIVND (reference sequence). V lost 6 bases, J lost 10 bases, and 7 bases stayed unmatched. CDR3 DNA sequence: TGTGCCAGTAGGAAACAGGGGGCTGAGTCACCCCTCCACTTT. It encodes CASRKQGAESPLHF.

This clone was recorded a few times. This chain uses TRBV9 with TRBJ2-1; TRBD2 matches at 13 bases. Germline V gene data show CDR1 as SGDLS and CDR2 as YYNGEE. The CDR3 is 15 residues long. The V and J ends lost 4 bases and 6 bases, in that order; junction bases with no gene match: 4. Written as DNA, the CDR3 is TGTGCCAGCAGCCCAACTAGCGGGAGGGTCAATGAGCAGTTCTTC. It encodes CASSPTSGRVNEQFF.

This chain joins TRBV27 and TRBJ1-4; no clear D. The CDR3 spans 11 residues. Deletions cut 4 bases from V and 3 bases from J, with 0 bases between. Germline values: CDR1 MNHEY, CDR2 SMNVEV (reference sequence). The CDR3 coding sequence is TGTGCCAGCAGTTCTAATGAAAAACTGTTTTTT. As protein: CASSSNEKLFF.

This clone came up once. Other nucleotide sequences in the sample specify the same CDR3. The chain carries TRBV28 and TRBJ1-2, with TRBD1 as a possible D gene (5 bases). The V and J ends lost 2 bases and 8 bases respectively, with 9 bases between them. Germline lookup yields CDR1 MDHEN and CDR2 SYDVKM. The CDR3 is 12 residues long. The CDR3 protein is CASSLAGIGYTF. The CDR3 nucleotides read TGTGCCAGCAGTTTAGCAGGGATCGGCTACACCTTC.

The chain couples TRBV18 to TRBJ1-6, with D hard to call. V lost 3 bases, J lost 10 bases, and 10 bases lay in between. Germline V CDR1 and CDR2: KGHSH, LQKENI. The CDR3 sequence is 13 residues long. CDR3 DNA: TGTGCCAGCTCACCCGACGGTTCCTCACCCCTCCACTTT. Its protein product is CASSPDGSSPLHF.

The V and J genes are TRBV15 and TRBJ2-5, with D hard to call. V was trimmed by 3 bases and J by 5 bases, leaving 7 bases between them. The CDR3 consists of 12 residues. The germline gives CDR1 LNHNV, CDR2 YYDKDF (reference sequence). CDR3 DNA: TGTGCCACCAGCAGGCCCCGGGAGACCCAGTACTTC. Translation: CATSRPRETQYF.

This clone was seen once. This chain connects TRBV19 to TRBJ1-4; 7 nucleotides line up with TRBD1. With V trimmed by 5 bases and J by 10 bases, 10 bases remained unmatched. Germline values: CDR1 LNHDA, CDR2 SQIVND (reference sequence). This CDR3 is built from 14 residues. The CDR3 DNA reads as TGTGCCAGTAGTTCACAGGGGTACTCCGGAAAACTGTTTTTT. It encodes CASSSQGYSGKLFF.

The J gene is TRBJ1-6, the V gene TRBV27, with 10 bases lining up with TRBD1. The germline CDR1 and CDR2 sequences are MNHEY and SMNVEV (reference sequence). CDR3 length equals 14 residues. V lost 5 bases and J lost 9; bases outside the gene matches: 4. The CDR3 nucleotides read TGTGCCAGCAGTCGGGACAGGGGAGGTTCACCCCTCCACTTT. Translating gives CASSRDRGGSPLHF.

This clone appeared a single time. This chain connects TRBV11-2 to TRBJ2-7; 9 bases are a match to TRBD1. The germline V gene encodes CDR1 SGHAT and CDR2 FQNNGV. V gave up 2 bases and J gave up 3 bases; unmatched junction bases: 5. The CDR3 totals 15 residues. The CDR3 sequence is CASSLSGQGYYEQYF. The CDR3 region has the DNA TGTGCCAGCAGCTTAAGCGGACAGGGGTACTACGAGCAGTACTTC.

The gene calls are TRBV10-3 and TRBJ2-7; perhaps TRBD1 as D (6 bases). The V end was cut by 3 bases, the J end by 4 bases, with 10 bases between. The germline gives CDR1 ENHRY, CDR2 SYGVKD. The CDR3 spans 13 residues. CDR3 nucleotides: TGTGCCATCAGTGATCGACAGGCTTACGAGCAGTACTTC. Translating it yields CAISDRQAYEQYF.